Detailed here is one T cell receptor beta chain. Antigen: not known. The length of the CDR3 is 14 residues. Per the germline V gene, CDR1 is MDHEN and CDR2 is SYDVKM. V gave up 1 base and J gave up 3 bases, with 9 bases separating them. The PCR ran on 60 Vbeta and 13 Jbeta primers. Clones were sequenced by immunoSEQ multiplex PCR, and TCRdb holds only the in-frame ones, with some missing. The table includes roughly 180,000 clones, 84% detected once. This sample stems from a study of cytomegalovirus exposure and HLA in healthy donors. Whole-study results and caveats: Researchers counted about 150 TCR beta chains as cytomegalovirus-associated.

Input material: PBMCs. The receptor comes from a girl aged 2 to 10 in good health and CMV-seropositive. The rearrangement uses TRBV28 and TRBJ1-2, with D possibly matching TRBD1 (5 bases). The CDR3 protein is CASSLLVRDYGYTF. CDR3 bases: TGTGCCAGCAGTTTATTGGTCAGGGACTATGGCTACACCTTC.